The 7 T cell receptor beta chains below all came from one sample that was sequenced in a study of T cell responses to AZD1222 COVID-19 vaccine. TCRdb's table, derived via immunoSEQ multiplex PCR, lists solely in-frame clones and lacks some. The data contain 95,000 to 110,000 clones, 75% to 95% of them seen just once; the ten biggest clones take up roughly 6.2%. The sequenced sample was peripheral blood, obtained 28 days after the second AZD1222 dose. All receptors come from an adult who received the AZD1222 COVID-19 vaccine.

The gene calls are TRBV27 and TRBJ2-3; 10 bases match TRBD1. V was clipped by 5 bases and J by 4 bases; unmatched bases: 12. The CDR3 covers 17 residues. Germline values: CDR1 MNHEY, CDR2 SMNVEV (reference sequence). In DNA form, the CDR3 reads TGTGCCAGCAGTCCCGGCCCGGGACAGGGGTTTGCAGATACGCAGTATTTT. Protein product: CASSPGPGQGFADTQYF.

This clone has just one count. This chain links TRBV7-9 with TRBJ1-1; no clear D gene. This CDR3 is built from 17 residues. The V and J ends lost 5 bases and 0 bases respectively, with 19 bases between them. From germline, CDR1 is SEHNR and CDR2 FQNEAQ (reference sequence). CDR3 amino acids: CASSQATFGYMNTEAFF. CDR3 coding DNA: TGTGCCAGCAGCCAGGCCACCTTCGGCTATATGAACACTGAAGCTTTCTTT.

The chain recombines TRBV7-9 with TRBJ1-1; 7 bases map to TRBD1. The CDR3 totals 13 residues. Germline V gives CDR1 SEHNR, CDR2 FQNEAQ (reference sequence). J gave up 6 bases and V 6 bases, and 7 bases lay outside the gene matches. The CDR3 reads CASRLTGSAEAFF. The CDR3, as DNA: TGTGCCAGCAGATTGACAGGGAGCGCTGAAGCTTTCTTT.

This chain joins TRBV5-5 and TRBJ2-2; tentatively, D is TRBD1 or TRBD2 (5 bases each). The ends were cut back, 0 bases at V and 6 bases at J, with 9 bases in the middle. Per the germline V gene, CDR1 is SGHKS and CDR2 is YYEKEE (reference sequence). The CDR3 has 14 residues. The CDR3 DNA reads as TGTGCCAGCAGCTTGGGGATGGGGGCCGGGGAGCTGTTTTTT. This codes for CASSLGMGAGELFF. Looking up the rest from reference TRBV5-5 and TRBJ2-2 gives the full variable domain: DAGVTQSPTHLIKTRGQQVTLRCSPISGHKSVSWYQQVLGQGPQFIFQYYEKEERGRGNFPDRFSARQFPNYSSELNVNALLLGDSALYLCASSLGMGAGELFFGEGSRLTVL.

The chain uses TRBV11-3 and TRBJ1-1, with 9 bases fitting TRBD1. V gave up 4 bases and J gave up 2 bases; unmatched junction bases: 8. CDR1 and CDR2 (germline): SGHNT, YENEEA. The CDR3 is 16 amino acids. The CDR3: CASSSGGDRANTEAFF. For the CDR3, the DNA is TGTGCCAGCAGCTCGGGGGGGGACAGGGCTAACACTGAAGCTTTCTTT.

V gene TRBV5-5 combines with J gene TRBJ2-2, with TRBD2 identical over 11 bases. This CDR3 contains 19 residues. Looked up from germline, CDR1 is SGHKS and CDR2 is YYEKEE (reference sequence). V gave up 1 base and J gave up 0 bases; unmatched junction bases: 8. CDR3 sequence (DNA): TGTGCCAGCAGCTTGCGGCTAGCGGGAGGCAACCCGAACACCGGGGAGCTGTTTTTT. Translation: CASSLRLAGGNPNTGELFF.

The J gene is TRBJ1-2, the V gene TRBV5-1; D gene uncertain. The germline gives CDR1 SGHRS, CDR2 YFSETQ. V lost 2 bases to trimming and J lost 4 bases, with 24 bases between them. The CDR3 covers 18 residues. CDR3 protein: CASSFQGSSSRDIYGYTF. CDR3 nucleotide sequence: TGCGCCAGCAGCTTTCAAGGCAGCTCATCACGGGATATCTATGGCTACACCTTC. Looking up the rest from reference TRBV5-1 and TRBJ1-2 gives the full variable domain: KAGVTQTPRYLIKTRGQQVTLSCSPISGHRSVSWYQQTPGQGLQFLFEYFSETQRNKGNFPGRFSGRQFSNSRSEMNVSTLELGDSALYLCASSFQGSSSRDIYGYTFGSGTRLTVV.